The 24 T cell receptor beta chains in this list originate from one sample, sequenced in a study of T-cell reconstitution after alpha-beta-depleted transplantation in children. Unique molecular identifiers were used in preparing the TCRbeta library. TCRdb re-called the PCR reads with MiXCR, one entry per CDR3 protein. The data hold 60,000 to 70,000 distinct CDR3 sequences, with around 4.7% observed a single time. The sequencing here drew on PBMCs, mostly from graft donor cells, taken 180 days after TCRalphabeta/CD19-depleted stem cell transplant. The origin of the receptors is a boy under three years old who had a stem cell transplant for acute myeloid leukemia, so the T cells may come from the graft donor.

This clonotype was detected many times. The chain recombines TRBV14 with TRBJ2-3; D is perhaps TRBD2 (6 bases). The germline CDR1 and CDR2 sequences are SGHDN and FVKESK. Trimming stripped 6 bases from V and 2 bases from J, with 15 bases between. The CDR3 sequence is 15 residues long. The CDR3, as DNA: TGTGCCAGCAGGCCGACTAGTCTTCCCACAGATACGCAGTATTTT. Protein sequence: CASRPTSLPTDTQYF.

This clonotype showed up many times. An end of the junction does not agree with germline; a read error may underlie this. The CDR3 loop is CASRDRAIAKNIQYF. The CDR3, as DNA: TGTGCCAGCCGTGACAGGGCAATAGCCAAAAACATTCAGTACTTC. J is TRBJ2-4 and V is TRBV2; the match to TRBD1 covers 7 bases. The CDR3 spans 15 residues. Germline V lookup: CDR1 SNHLY, CDR2 FYNNEI.

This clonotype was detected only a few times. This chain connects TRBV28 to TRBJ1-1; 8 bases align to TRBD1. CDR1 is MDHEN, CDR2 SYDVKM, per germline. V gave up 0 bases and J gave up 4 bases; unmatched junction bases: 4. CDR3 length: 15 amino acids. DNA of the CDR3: TGTGCCAGCAGTTTATGGGGGACAGGAGGCACTGAAGCTTTCTTT. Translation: CASSLWGTGGTEAFF.

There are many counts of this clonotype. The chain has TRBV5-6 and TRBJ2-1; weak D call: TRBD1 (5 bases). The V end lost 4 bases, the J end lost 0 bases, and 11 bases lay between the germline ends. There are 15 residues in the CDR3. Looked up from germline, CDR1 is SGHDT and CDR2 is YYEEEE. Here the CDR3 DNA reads TGTGCCAGCAGCCTCACAAGGGGCTCCTACAATGAGCAGTTCTTC. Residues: CASSLTRGSYNEQFF.

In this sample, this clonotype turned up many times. The CDR3: CASSSGSNEQYF. CDR3 DNA sequence: TGCGCCAGCAGCTCAGGGAGCAACGAGCAGTACTTC. V is TRBV5-1 and J is TRBJ2-7; either TRBD1 or TRBD2 may fit D (5 bases each). The CDR3 extends over 12 amino acids. Germline CDR1 and CDR2: SGHRS and YFSETQ. V was pared by 3 bases and J by 5 bases, with 9 bases between.

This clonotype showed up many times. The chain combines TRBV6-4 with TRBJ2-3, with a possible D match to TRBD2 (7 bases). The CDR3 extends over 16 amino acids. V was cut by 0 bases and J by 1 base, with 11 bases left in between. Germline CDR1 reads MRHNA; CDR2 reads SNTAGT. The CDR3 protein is CASSDSTGRGTDTQYF. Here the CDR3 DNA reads TGTGCCAGCAGTGACTCCACAGGGAGGGGCACAGATACGCAGTATTTT.

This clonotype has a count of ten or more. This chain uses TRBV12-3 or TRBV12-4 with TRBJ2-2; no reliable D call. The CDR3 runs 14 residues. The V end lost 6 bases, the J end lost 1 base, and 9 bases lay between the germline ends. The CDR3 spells CASSFVLNTGELFF. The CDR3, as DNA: TGTGCCAGCAGCTTCGTGCTGAACACCGGGGAGCTGTTTTTT.

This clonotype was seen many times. The CDR3 here is CASRRSVDEQFF. The CDR3 bases are TGTGCCAGCAGGCGCTCGGTGGATGAGCAGTTCTTC. V gene TRBV7-8 combines with J gene TRBJ2-1, with D unclear. The CDR3 covers 12 residues. Trimming took 6 bases from V and 8 from J, leaving 11 bases between them. CDR1 is SGHVS and CDR2 is FQNEAQ in the germline V gene.

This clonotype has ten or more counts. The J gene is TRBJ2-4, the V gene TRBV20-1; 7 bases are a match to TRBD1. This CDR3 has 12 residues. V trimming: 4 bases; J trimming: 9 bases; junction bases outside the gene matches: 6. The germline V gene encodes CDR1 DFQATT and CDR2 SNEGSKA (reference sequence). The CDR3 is CSAIRQGPIQYF. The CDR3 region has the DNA TGCAGTGCTATCCGACAGGGACCCATTCAGTACTTC.

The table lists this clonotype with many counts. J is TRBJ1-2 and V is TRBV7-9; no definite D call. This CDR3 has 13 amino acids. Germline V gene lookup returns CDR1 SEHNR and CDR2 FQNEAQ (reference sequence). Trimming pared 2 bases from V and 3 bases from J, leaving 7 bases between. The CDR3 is CASSLPVYYGYTF. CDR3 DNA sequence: TGTGCCAGCAGCTTACCAGTATACTATGGCTACACCTTC.

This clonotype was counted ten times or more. DNA for the CDR3: TGCAGTGCTAGAAAGGGCCTCGGGGTTTCACCCCTCCACTTT. This encodes CSARKGLGVSPLHF. V is TRBV20-1 and J is TRBJ1-6; no reliable D call. Trimming shortened V by 2 bases and J by 9 bases, and 14 bases separated the two germline ends. Germline V lookup: CDR1 DFQATT, CDR2 SNEGSKA (reference sequence). This CDR3 comprises 14 residues.

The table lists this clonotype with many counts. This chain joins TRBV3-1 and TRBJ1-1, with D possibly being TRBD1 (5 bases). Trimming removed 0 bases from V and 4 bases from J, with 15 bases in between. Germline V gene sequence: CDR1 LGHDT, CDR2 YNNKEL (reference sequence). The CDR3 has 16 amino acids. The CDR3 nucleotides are TGTGCCAGCAGCCAAGAGGTCCCGGGGCCTGGCACTGAAGCTTTCTTT. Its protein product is CASSQEVPGPGTEAFF.

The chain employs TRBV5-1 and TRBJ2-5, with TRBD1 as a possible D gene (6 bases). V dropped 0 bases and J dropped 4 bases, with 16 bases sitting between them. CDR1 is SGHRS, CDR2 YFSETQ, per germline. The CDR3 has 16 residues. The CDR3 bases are TGCGCCAGCAGCTTGGGAGGTCCAATGACAGGAGAGACCCAGTACTTC. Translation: CASSLGGPMTGETQYF.

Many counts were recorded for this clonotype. CDR3 loop: CASSPAPTGVHSPLHF. The CDR3 nucleotides read TGCGCCAGCAGCCCGGCCCCCACAGGGGTGCATTCACCCCTCCACTTT. The chain carries TRBV5-1 and TRBJ1-6, with 7 bases that match TRBD1. J gave up 8 bases and V 4 bases, and 12 bases lay outside the gene matches. Germline V gene data show CDR1 as SGHRS and CDR2 as YFSETQ. The length of the CDR3 is 16 residues.

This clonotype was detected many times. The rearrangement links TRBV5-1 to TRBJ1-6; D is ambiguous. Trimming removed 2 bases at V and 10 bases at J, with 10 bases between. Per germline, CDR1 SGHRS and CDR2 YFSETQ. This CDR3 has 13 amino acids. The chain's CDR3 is CASSFSEGSPLHF. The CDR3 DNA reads TGCGCCAGCAGCTTTTCTGAAGGCTCACCCCTCCACTTT.

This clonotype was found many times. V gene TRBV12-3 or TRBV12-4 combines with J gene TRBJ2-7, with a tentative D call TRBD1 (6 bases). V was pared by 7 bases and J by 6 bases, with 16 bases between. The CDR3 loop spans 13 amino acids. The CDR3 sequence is CASTGTPFSEQYF. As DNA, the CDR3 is TGTGCCAGCACCGGGACACCCTTCTCCGAGCAGTACTTC.

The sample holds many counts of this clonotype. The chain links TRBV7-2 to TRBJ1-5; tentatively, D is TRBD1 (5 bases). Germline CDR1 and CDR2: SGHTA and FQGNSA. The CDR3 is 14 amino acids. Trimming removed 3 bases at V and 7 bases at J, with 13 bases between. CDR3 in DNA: TGTGCCAGCAGCTTGGGGGGACTTGAGCAGCCCCAGCATTTT. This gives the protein CASSLGGLEQPQHF.

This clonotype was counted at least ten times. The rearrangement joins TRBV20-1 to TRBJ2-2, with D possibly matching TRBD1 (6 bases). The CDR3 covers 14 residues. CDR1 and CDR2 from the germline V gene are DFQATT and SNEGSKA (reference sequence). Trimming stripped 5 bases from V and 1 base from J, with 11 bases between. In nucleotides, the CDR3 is TGCAGTGCTCAGGGGTCGGGGAACACCGGGGAGCTGTTTTTT. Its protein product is CSAQGSGNTGELFF.

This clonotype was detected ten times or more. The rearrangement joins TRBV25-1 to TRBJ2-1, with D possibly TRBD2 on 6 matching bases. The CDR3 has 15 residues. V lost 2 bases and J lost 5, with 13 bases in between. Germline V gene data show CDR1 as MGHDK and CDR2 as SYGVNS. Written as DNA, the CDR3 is TGTGCCAGCAGTGAAGGAAGGTGGGGGGACAATGAGCAGTTCTTC. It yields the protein CASSEGRWGDNEQFF.

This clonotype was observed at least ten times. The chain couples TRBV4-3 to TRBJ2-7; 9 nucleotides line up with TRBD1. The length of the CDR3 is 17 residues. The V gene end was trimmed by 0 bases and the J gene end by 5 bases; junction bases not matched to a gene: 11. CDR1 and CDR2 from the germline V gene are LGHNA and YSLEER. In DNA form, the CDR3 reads TGCGCCAGCAGCCAAGATGGAACCGGGACAGGGTCTAACGAGCAGTACTTC. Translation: CASSQDGTGTGSNEQYF.

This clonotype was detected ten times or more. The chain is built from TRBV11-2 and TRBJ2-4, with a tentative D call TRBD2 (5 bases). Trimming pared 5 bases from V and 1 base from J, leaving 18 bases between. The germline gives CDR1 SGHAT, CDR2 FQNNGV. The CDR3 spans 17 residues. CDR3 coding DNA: TGTGCCAGCAGCCCCCTCCCGGCGGGCCCGGCCAAAAACATTCAGTACTTC. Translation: CASSPLPAGPAKNIQYF.

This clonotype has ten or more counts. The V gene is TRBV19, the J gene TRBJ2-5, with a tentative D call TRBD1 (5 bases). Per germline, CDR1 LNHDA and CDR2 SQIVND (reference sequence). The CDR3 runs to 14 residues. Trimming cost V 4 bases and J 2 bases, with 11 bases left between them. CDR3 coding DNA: TGTGCCAGTAGTACTGGACATTTTCAAGAGACCCAGTACTTC. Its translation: CASSTGHFQETQYF.

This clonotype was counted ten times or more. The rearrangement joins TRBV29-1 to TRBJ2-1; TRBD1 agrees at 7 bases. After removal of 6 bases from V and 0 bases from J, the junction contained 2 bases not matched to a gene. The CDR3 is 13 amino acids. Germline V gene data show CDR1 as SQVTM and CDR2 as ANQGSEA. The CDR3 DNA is TGCAGCGTACACAGGGGCTCCTACAATGAGCAGTTCTTC. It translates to CSVHRGSYNEQFF.

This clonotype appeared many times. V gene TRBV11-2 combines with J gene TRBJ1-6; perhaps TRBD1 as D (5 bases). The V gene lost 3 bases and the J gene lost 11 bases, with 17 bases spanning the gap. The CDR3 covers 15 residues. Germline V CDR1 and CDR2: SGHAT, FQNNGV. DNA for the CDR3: TGTGCCAGCAGCTTCGAGAACAGGCGCGCGGCACCCCTCCACTTT. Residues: CASSFENRRAAPLHF. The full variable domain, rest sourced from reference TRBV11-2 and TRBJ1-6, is EAGVAQSPRYKIIEKRQSVAFWCNPISGHATLYWYQQILGQGPKLLIQFQNNGVVDDSQLPKDRFSAERLKGVDSTLKIQPAKLEDSAVYLCASSFENRRAAPLHFGNGTRLTVT.